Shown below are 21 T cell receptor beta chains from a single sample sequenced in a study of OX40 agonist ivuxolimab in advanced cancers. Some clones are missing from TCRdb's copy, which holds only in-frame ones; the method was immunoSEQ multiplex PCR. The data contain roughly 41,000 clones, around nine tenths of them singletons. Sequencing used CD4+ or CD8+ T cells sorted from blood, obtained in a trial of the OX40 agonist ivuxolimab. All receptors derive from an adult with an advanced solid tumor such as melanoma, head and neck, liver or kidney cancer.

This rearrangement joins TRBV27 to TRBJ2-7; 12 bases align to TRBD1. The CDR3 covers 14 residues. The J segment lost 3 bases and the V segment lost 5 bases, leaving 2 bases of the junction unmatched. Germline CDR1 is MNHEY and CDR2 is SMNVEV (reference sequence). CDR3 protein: CASSGTGGSYEQYF. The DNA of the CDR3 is TGTGCCAGCAGTGGGACAGGGGGCAGCTACGAGCAGTACTTC.

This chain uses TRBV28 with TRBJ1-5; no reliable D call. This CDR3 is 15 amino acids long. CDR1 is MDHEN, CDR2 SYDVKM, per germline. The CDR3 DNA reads TGTGTCGCAGGTAAATTGGGAGAATTCAATCAGCCCCAGCATTTT. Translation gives CVAGKLGEFNQPQHF.

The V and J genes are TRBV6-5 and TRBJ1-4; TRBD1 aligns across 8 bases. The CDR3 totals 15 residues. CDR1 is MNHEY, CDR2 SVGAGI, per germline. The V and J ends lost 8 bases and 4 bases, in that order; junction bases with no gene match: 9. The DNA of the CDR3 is TGTGCCAGCGGGATGGAGGGACAGGTTAATGAAAAACTGTTTTTT. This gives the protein CASGMEGQVNEKLFF.

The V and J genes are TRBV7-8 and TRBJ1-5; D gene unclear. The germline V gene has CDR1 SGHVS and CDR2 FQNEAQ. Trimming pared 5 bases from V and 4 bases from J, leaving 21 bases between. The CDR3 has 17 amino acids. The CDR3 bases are TGTGCCAGCAGCCGAGTTGATCCCAGTATTGGGAATCAGCCCCAGCATTTT. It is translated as CASSRVDPSIGNQPQHF.

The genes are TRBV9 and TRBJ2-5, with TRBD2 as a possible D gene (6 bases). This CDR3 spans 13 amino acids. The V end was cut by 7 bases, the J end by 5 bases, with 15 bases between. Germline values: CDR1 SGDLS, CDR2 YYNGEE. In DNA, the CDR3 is TGTGCCAGCGGGTCGGGGGAGGAGGAGACCCAGTACTTC. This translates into CASGSGEEETQYF.

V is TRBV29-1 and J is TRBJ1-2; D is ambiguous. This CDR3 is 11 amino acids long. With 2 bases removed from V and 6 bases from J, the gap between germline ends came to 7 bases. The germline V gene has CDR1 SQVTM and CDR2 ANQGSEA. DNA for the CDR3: TGCAGCGTTGAACGGGTGGATGGCTACACCTTC. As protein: CSVERVDGYTF. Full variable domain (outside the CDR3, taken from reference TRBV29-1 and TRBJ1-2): SAVISQKPSRDICQRGTSLTIQCQVDSQVTMMFWYRQQPGQSLTLIATANQGSEATYESGFVIDKFPISRPNLTFSTLTVSNMSPEDSSIYLCSVERVDGYTFGSGTRLTVV.

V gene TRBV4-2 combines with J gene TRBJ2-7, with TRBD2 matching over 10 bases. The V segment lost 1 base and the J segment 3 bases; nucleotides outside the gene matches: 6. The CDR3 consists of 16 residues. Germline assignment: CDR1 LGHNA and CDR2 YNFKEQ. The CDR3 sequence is CASSQGTSGWGYEQYF. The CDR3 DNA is TGTGCCAGCAGCCAAGGGACTAGCGGATGGGGCTACGAGCAGTACTTC.

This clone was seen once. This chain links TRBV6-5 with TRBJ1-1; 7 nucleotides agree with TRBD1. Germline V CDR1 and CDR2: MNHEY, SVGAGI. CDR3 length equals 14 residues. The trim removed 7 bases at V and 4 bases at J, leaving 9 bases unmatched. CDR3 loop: CASTIQGIATEAFF. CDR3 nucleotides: TGTGCCAGCACCATACAGGGGATCGCCACTGAAGCTTTCTTT.

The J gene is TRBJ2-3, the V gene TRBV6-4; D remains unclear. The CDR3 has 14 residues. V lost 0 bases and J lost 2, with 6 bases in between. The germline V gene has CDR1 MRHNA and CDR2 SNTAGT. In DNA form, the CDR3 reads TGTGCCAGCAGTGACTCCGGCCACACAGATACGCAGTATTTT. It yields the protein CASSDSGHTDTQYF.

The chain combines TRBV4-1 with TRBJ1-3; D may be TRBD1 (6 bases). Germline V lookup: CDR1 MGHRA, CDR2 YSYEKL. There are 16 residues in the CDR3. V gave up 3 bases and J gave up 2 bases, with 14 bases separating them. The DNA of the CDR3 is TGCGCCAGCAGCCATATAAGAGGGGGGGCTGGAAACACCATATATTTT. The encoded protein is CASSHIRGGAGNTIYF.

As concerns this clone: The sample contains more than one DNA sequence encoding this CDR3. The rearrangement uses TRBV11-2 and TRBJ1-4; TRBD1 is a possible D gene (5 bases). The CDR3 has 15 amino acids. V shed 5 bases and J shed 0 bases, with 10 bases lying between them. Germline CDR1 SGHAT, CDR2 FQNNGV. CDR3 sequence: CASSLGGATNEKLFF. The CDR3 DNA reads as TGTGCCAGCAGCCTCGGGGGGGCAACTAATGAAAAACTGTTTTTT.

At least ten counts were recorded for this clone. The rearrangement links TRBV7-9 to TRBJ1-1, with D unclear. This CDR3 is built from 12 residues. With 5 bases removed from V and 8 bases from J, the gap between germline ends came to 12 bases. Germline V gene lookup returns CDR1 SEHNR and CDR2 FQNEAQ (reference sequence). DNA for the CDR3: TGTGCCAGCAGCCCCGTTCTCCCCGAAGCTTTCTTT. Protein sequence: CASSPVLPEAFF.

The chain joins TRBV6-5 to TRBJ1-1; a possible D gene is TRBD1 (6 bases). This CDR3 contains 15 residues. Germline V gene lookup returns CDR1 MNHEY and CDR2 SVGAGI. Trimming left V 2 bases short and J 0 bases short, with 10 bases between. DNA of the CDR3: TGTGCCAGCAGTTACCAGACAGGCCTGAACACTGAAGCTTTCTTT. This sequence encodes CASSYQTGLNTEAFF.

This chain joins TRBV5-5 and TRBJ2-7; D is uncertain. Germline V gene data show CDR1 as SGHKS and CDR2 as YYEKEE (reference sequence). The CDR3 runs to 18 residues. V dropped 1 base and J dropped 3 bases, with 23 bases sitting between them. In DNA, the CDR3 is TGTGCCAGCAGCTTGTTTCCGGAATATGAGTCCACTCTCTACGAGCAGTACTTC. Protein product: CASSLFPEYESTLYEQYF.

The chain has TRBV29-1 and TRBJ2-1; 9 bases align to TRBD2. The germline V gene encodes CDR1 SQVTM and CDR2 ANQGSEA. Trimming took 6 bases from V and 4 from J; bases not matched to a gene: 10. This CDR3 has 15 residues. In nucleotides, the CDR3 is TGCAGCGTCCGGGTGGAGCGGGGGGTTTACAATGAGCAGTTCTTC. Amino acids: CSVRVERGVYNEQFF.

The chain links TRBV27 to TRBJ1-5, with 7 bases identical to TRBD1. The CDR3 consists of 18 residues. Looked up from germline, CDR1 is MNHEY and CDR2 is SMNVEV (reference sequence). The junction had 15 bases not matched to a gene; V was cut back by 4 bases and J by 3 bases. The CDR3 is CASSWSGQGQLFNQPQHF. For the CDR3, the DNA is TGTGCCAGCAGTTGGTCGGGGCAGGGACAGCTATTCAATCAGCCCCAGCATTTT.

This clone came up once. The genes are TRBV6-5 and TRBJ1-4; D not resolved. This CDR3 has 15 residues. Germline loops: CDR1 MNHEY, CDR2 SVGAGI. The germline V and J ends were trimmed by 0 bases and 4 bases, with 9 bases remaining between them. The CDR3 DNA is TGTGCCAGCAGTTACTCGAGTACTCTTAATGAAAAACTGTTTTTT. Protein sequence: CASSYSSTLNEKLFF.

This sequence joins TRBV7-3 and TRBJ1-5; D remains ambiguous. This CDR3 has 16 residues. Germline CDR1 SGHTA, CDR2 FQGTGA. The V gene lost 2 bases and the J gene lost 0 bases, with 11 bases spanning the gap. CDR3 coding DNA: TGTGCCAGCAGCTTAGCCCTCTGGGGTAGCAATCAGCCCCAGCATTTT. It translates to CASSLALWGSNQPQHF.

The CDR3 nucleotides read TGTGCCAGCAGATCAGACAGGGACCCCTACGAGCAGTACTTC. As protein: CASRSDRDPYEQYF. The chain is built from TRBV6-5 and TRBJ2-7; 7 nucleotides align to TRBD1. CDR1 is MNHEY and CDR2 is SVGAGI in the germline V gene. The CDR3 has 14 amino acids. J was trimmed by 2 bases and V by 6 bases; bases with no gene match: 7.

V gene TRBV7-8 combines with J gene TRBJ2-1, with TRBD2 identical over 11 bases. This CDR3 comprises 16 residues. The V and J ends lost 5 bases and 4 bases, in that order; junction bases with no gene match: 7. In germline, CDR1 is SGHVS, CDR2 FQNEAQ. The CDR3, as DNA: TGTGCCAGCAGCAGTCCCGGGACTAGCGGATACAATGAGCAGTTCTTC. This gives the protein CASSSPGTSGYNEQFF.

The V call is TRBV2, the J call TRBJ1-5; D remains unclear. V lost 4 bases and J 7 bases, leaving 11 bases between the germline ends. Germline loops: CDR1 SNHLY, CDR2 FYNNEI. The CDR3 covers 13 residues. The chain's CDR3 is CASSVGFGQPQHF. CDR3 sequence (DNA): TGTGCCAGCAGTGTAGGGTTCGGGCAGCCCCAGCATTTT.